The clone carrying this TCR beta chain was counted between two and nine times. As yet, its antigen is unknown. The sample belongs to a study of post-analysis software for immune sequencing data. Findings and caveats of the study: A handful of TRBV segments were significantly more frequent in patients than in controls. TRBV5-6, TRBV5-1 and TRBV20-1 were among these segments.

Tagging with unique molecular identifiers was a feature of the TCR beta cDNA libraries. TCRdb independently ran MiXCR on the PCR reads; one entry per CDR3 protein. The profile shows about 820,000 distinct CDR3 sequences, approximately 53% of them singletons. V was pared by 2 bases and J by 2 bases, with 11 bases between. The CDR3 is 14 amino acids. Germline V gene data show CDR1 as DFQATT and CDR2 as SNEGSKA (reference sequence). The sample consisted of blood. The V and J genes are TRBV20-1 and TRBJ2-3, with no clear D. This TCR derives from a girl aged 10 to 17 with multiple sclerosis. The CDR3 DNA is TGCAGTGCTAGAACGGCTATGTCCACAGATACGCAGTATTTT. This sequence encodes CSARTAMSTDTQYF.